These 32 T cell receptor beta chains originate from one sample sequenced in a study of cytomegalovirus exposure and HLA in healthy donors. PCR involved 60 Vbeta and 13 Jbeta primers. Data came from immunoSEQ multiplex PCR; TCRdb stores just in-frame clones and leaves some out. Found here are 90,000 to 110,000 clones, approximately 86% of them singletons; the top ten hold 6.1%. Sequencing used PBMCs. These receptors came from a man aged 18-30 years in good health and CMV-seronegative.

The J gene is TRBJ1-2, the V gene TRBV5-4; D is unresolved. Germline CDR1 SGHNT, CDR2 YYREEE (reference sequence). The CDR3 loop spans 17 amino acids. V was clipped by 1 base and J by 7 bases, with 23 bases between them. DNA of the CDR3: TGTGCCAGCAGCTTGTTTTCTTTGAGCGGGTCATTCGGTGGCTACACCTTC. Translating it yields CASSLFSLSGSFGGYTF.

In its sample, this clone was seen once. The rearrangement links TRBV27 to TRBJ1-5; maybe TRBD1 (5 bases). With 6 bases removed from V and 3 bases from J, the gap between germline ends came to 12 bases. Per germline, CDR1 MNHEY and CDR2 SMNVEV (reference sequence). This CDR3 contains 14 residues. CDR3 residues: CASRPTGSNQPQHF. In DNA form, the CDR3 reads TGTGCCAGCAGACCCACAGGCTCCAATCAGCCCCAGCATTTT.

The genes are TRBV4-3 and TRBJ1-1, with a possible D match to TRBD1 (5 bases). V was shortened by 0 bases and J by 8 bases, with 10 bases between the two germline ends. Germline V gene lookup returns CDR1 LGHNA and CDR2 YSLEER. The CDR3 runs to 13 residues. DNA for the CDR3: TGCGCCAGCAGCCAAGACAGGGCAGGGGAAGCTTTCTTT. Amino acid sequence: CASSQDRAGEAFF.

The CDR3, as DNA: TGTGCCAGCAGTTTAGCCAGGGACTACGAGCAGTACTTC. Translation gives CASSLARDYEQYF. This chain joins TRBV27 and TRBJ2-5; D possibly corresponds to TRBD1 (5 bases). The closer fit of TRBJ2-7 to the DNA end suggests the J call may be wrong. CDR1 and CDR2 (germline): MNHEY, SMNVEV (reference sequence). CDR3 length: 13 amino acids.

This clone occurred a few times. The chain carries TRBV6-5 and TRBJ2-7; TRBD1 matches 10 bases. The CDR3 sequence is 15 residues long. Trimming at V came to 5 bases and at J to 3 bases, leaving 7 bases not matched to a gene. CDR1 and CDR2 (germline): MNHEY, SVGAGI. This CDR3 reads CASSPNRDRGYEQYF. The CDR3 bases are TGTGCCAGCAGTCCCAACCGGGACAGGGGCTACGAGCAGTACTTC.

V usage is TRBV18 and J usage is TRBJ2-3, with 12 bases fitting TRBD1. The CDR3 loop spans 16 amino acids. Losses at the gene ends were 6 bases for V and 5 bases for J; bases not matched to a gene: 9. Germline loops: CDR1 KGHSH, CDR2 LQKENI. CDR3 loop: CASSQTGTGGRDTQYF. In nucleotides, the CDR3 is TGTGCCAGCTCGCAGACCGGGACAGGGGGCCGAGATACGCAGTATTTT.

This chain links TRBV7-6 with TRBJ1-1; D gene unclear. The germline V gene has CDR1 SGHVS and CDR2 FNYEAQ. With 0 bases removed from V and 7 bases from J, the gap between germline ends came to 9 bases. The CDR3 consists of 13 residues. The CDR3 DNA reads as TGTGCCAGCAGCTTAGCAGTCGCAGTTGAAGCTTTCTTT. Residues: CASSLAVAVEAFF.

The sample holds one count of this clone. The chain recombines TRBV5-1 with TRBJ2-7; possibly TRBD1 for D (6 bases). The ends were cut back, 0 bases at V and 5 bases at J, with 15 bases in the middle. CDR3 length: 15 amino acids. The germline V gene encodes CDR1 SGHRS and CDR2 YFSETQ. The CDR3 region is CASSLDPRGSDEQYF. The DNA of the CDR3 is TGCGCCAGCAGCTTGGACCCCAGGGGCAGTGACGAGCAGTACTTC. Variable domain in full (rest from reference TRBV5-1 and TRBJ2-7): KAGVTQTPRYLIKTRGQQVTLSCSPISGHRSVSWYQQTPGQGLQFLFEYFSETQRNKGNFPGRFSGRQFSNSRSEMNVSTLELGDSALYLCASSLDPRGSDEQYFGPGTRLTVT.

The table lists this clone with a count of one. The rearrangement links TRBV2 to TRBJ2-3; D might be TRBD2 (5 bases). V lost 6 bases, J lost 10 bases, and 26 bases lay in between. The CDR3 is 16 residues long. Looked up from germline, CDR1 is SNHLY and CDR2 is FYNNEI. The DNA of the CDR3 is TGTGCCAGCAGCGTTGGTGAGACTAATCGTAATCAGGCGCAGTATTTT. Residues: CASSVGETNRNQAQYF.

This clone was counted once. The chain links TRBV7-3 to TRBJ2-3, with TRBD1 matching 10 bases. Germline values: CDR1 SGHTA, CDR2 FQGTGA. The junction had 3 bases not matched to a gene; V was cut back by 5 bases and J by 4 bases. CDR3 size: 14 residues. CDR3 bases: TGTGCCAGCAGCGGGACAGGGGCGGCAGATACGCAGTATTTT. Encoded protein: CASSGTGAADTQYF.

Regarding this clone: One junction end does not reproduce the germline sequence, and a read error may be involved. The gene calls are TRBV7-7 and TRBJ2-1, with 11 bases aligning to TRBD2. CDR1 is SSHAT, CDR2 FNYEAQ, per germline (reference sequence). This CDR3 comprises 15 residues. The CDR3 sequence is CASSPSGGIYNEQFF. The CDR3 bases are TGTGCTAGCAGCCCTAGCGGGGGGATCTACAATGAGCAGTTCTTC.

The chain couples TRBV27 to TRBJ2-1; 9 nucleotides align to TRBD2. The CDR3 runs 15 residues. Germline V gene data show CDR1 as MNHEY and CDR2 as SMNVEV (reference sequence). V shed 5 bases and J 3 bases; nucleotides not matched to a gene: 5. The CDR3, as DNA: TGTGCCAGCAGTATGACTAGCGGCCTCTACAATGAGCAGTTCTTC. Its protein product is CASSMTSGLYNEQFF.

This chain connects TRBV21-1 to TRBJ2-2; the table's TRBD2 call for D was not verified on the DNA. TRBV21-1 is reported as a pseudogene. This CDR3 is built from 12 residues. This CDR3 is CASSPRGGELFF. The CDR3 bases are TGTGCCAGCAGCCCCCGGGGAGGGGAGCTGTTTTTT.

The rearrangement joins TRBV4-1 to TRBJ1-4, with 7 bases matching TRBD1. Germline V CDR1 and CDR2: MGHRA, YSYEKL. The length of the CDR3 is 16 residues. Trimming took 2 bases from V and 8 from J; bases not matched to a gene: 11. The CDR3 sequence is CASSQFFAGGREKLFF. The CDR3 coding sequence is TGCGCCAGCAGCCAATTCTTCGCAGGGGGAAGAGAAAAACTGTTTTTT.

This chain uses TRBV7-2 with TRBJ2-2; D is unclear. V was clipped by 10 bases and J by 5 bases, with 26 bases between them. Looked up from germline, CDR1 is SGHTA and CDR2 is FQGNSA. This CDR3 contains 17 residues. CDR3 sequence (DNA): TGTGCCACCCTCCCACGCAGCTTACGTATCGGGACCGGGGAGCTGTTTTTT. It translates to CATLPRSLRIGTGELFF.

The CDR3 loop is CASSLLDTDTQYF. In DNA, the CDR3 is TGTGCCAGCAGTTTACTAGACACAGATACGCAGTATTTT. The chain uses TRBV27 and TRBJ2-3, with D unresolved. The CDR3 has 13 amino acids. Germline values: CDR1 MNHEY, CDR2 SMNVEV (reference sequence). V was trimmed by 2 bases and J by 2 bases, leaving 5 bases between them.

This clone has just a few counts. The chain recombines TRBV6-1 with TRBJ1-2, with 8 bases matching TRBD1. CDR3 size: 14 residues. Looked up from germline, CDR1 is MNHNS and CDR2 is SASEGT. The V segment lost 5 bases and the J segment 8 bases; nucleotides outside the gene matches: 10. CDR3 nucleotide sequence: TGTGCCAGCAGTCTTAAAACAGGGGGAATCGGCTACACCTTC. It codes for CASSLKTGGIGYTF.

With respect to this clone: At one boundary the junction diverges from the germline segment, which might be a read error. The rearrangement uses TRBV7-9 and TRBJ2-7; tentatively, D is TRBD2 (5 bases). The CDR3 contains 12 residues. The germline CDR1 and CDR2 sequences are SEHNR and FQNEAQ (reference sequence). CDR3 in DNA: TGTTCCAGCAGCTTAGCGTCGGACGAGCAGTACTTC. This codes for CSSSLASDEQYF.

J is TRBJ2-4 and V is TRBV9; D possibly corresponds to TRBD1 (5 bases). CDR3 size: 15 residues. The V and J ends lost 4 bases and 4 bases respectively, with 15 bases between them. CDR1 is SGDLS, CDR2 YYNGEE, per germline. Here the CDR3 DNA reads TGTGCCAGCAGCTTTGCCTTATACAGGAAAAACATTCAGTACTTC. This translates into CASSFALYRKNIQYF.

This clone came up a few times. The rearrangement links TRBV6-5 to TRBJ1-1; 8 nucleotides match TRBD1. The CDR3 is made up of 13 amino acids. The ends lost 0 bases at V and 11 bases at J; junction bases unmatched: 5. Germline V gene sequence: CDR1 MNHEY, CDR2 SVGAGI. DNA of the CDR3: TGTGCCAGCAGTTACTCCCAGGGGGCGGATGCTTTCTTT. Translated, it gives CASSYSQGADAFF.

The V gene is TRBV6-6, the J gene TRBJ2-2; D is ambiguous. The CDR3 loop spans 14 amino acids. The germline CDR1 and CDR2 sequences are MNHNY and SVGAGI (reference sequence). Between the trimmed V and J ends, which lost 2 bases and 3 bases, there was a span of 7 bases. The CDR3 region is CASSYMGDTGELFF. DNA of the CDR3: TGTGCCAGCAGTTACATGGGCGACACCGGGGAGCTGTTTTTT.

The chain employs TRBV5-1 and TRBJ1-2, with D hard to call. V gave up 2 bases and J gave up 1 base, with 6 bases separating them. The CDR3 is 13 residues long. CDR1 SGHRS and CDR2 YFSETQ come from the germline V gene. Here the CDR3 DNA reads TGCGCCAGCAGCTTCGAGCTTAACTATGGCTACACCTTC. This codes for CASSFELNYGYTF.

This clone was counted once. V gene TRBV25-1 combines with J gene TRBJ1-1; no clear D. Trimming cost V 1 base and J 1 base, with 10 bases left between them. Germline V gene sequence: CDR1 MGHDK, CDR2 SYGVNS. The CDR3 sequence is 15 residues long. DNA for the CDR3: TGTGCCAGCAGTGAATTGCGGATTGGGAACACTGAAGCTTTCTTT. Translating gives CASSELRIGNTEAFF.

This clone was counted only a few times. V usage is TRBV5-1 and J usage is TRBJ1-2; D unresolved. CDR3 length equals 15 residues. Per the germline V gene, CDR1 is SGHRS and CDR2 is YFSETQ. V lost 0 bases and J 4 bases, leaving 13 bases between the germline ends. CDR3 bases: TGCGCCAGCAGCTTGGACGTCGGAGATAGCTATGGCTACACCTTC. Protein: CASSLDVGDSYGYTF.

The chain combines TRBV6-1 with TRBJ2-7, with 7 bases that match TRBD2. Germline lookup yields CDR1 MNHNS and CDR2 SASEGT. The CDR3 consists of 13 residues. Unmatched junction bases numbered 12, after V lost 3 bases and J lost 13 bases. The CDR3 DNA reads TGTGCCAGCAGTGAGGGTACGCGGGGGTACGATTACTTC. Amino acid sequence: CASSEGTRGYDYF.

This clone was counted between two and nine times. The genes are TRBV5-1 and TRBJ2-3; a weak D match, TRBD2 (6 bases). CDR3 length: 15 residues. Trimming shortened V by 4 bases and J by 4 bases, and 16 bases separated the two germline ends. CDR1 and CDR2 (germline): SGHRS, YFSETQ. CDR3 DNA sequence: TGCGCCAGCAGCCCCCGGGGGATAGGGTCAGATACGCAGTATTTT. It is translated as CASSPRGIGSDTQYF.

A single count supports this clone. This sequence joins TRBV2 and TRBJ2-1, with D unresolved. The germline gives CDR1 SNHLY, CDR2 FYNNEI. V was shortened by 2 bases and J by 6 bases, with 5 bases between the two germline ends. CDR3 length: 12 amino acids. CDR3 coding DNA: TGTGCCAGCAGTGAACTTTCCAATGAGCAGTTCTTC. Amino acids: CASSELSNEQFF.

The CDR3 region has the DNA TGTGCCAGCTCACTGACTAGCGGGAGGGCGGATGAGCAGTTCTTC. Amino acids: CASSLTSGRADEQFF. The chain couples TRBV18 to TRBJ2-1; 14 positions match TRBD2. The CDR3 is made up of 15 amino acids. The germline V gene has CDR1 KGHSH and CDR2 LQKENI. V gave up 4 bases and J gave up 8 bases; unmatched junction bases: 4.

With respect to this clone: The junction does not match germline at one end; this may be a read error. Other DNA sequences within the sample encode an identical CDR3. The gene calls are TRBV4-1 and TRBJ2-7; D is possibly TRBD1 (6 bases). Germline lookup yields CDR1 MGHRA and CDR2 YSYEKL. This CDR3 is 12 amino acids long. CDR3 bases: TGCGCCAGTAGCCCGGACAGCTACGAGCAGTACTTC. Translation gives CASSPDSYEQYF.

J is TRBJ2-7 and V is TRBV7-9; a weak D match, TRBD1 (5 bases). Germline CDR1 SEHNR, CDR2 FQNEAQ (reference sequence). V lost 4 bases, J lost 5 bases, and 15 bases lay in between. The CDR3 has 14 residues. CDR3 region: CASSSRGRANEQYF. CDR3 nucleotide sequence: TGTGCCAGCAGCTCCCGAGGCAGGGCTAACGAGCAGTACTTC.

The CDR3 is CASSVESGRGDNEQFF. In DNA form, the CDR3 reads TGTGCCAGCAGCGTCGAGAGCGGGAGGGGAGACAATGAGCAGTTCTTC. The chain carries TRBV7-8 and TRBJ2-1, with TRBD2 matching 10 bases. The length of the CDR3 is 16 residues. Germline V gene data show CDR1 as SGHVS and CDR2 as FQNEAQ. The J segment lost 5 bases and the V segment lost 5 bases, leaving 9 bases of the junction unmatched.

DNA of the CDR3: TGTGCCAGTAGTCAAACTCCCGGGACAGGGCAGCCCCAGCATTTT. Its protein product is CASSQTPGTGQPQHF. The V and J genes are TRBV19 and TRBJ1-5, with 9 bases aligning to TRBD1. With 5 bases clipped from V and 7 bases from J, the junction kept 9 bases outside the gene matches. CDR1 is LNHDA and CDR2 is SQIVND in the germline V gene (reference sequence). The CDR3 contains 15 residues. Variable domain in full (rest from reference TRBV19 and TRBJ1-5): DGGITQSPKYLFRKEGQNVTLSCEQNLNHDAMYWYRQDPGQGLRLIYYSQIVNDFQKGDIAEGYSVSREKKESFPLTVTSAQKNPTAFYLCASSQTPGTGQPQHFGDGTRLSIL.